What follows are 16 T cell receptor beta chains derived from one specimen sequenced in a study of blood T cell repertoires in COVID-19. Profiling relied on immunoSEQ multiplex PCR, and the TCRdb table lists in-frame clones only, not all of them. The sample lists some 320,000 clones, around 90% occurring once. What was sequenced was PBMCs or T cells enriched from blood (not recorded which). The receptors stem from a man aged 55 to 70 who had recovered from COVID-19.

V usage is TRBV10-3 and J usage is TRBJ1-2; a possible D gene is TRBD1 (6 bases). The germline CDR1 and CDR2 sequences are ENHRY and SYGVKD. This CDR3 region has 18 residues. V lost 4 bases and J lost 4, with 25 bases in between. DNA for the CDR3: TGTGCCATCAGTGGGGACGCGGACAGTGGCCCTAAGCTCTATGGCTACACCTTC. Protein sequence: CAISGDADSGPKLYGYTF.

The chain uses TRBV6-6 and TRBJ1-2, with 9 bases aligning to TRBD1. The germline V gene encodes CDR1 MNHNY and CDR2 SVGAGI (reference sequence). This CDR3 contains 15 residues. V was clipped by 6 bases and J by 8 bases; unmatched bases: 13. CDR3 DNA: TGTGCCAGCAGCAACCGTAGGGGACAGGGTAACGGCTACACCTTC. Its protein product is CASSNRRGQGNGYTF.

This clone was recorded once. V and J are TRBV5-1 and TRBJ1-6, with TRBD1 as a possible D gene (6 bases). CDR3 length equals 17 residues. V was clipped by 2 bases and J by 6 bases, with 18 bases between them. Germline assignment: CDR1 SGHRS and CDR2 YFSETQ. CDR3 DNA: TGCGCCAGCAGCTTAGGTGGACAGAGCGGTCTTAATTCACCCCTCCACTTT. This sequence encodes CASSLGGQSGLNSPLHF. The full variable domain, its missing parts supplied by reference TRBV5-1 and TRBJ1-6, is KAGVTQTPRYLIKTRGQQVTLSCSPISGHRSVSWYQQTPGQGLQFLFEYFSETQRNKGNFPGRFSGRQFSNSRSEMNVSTLELGDSALYLCASSLGGQSGLNSPLHFGNGTRLTVT.

V gene TRBV5-1 combines with J gene TRBJ2-1; 9 bases are a match to TRBD2. This CDR3 region has 13 residues. CDR1 SGHRS and CDR2 YFSETQ come from the germline V gene. The junction had 8 bases not matched to a gene; V was cut back by 2 bases and J by 14 bases. CDR3 bases: TGCGCCAGCAGCTTTATATCTGGCGGGAGGGAGTTCTTC. Its translation is CASSFISGGREFF.

The chain uses TRBV7-9 and TRBJ2-3; TRBD1 agrees at 7 bases. Germline assignment: CDR1 SEHNR and CDR2 FQNEAQ (reference sequence). The CDR3 contains 17 residues. V lost 7 bases, J lost 2 bases, and 15 bases stayed unmatched. CDR3 in DNA: TGTGCCAGCAACTCCTGGGTAGGGGGCCGGGACACAGATACGCAGTATTTT. Translation: CASNSWVGGRDTDTQYF.

The V gene is TRBV5-4, the J gene TRBJ1-2; 12 nucleotides agree with TRBD1. Trimming took 4 bases from V and 7 from J; bases not matched to a gene: 14. Germline CDR1 reads SGHNT; CDR2 reads YYREEE (reference sequence). This CDR3 has 17 amino acids. The DNA of the CDR3 is TGTGCCAGCAGCCAAGCCGGGACAGGGGGCGTTGGTGGTGGCTACACCTTC. Translation: CASSQAGTGGVGGGYTF.

V is TRBV6-5 and J is TRBJ2-5, with 8 nucleotides matching TRBD1. Germline trimming cut 5 bases from V and 1 base from J; bases unmatched to any gene: 6. Germline lookup yields CDR1 MNHEY and CDR2 SVGAGI. The CDR3 is 15 residues long. Here the CDR3 DNA reads TGTGCCAGCAGTCACATCACAGGGGGCCAAGAGACCCAGTACTTC. This encodes CASSHITGGQETQYF.

This clone was found a few times. The rearrangement uses TRBV11-3 and TRBJ2-1; 10 bases are shared with TRBD1. This CDR3 has 18 residues. The V gene end was trimmed by 1 base and the J gene end by 6 bases; junction bases not matched to a gene: 12. The germline gives CDR1 SGHNT, CDR2 YENEEA. The CDR3 sequence: CASSLAGQGVTVVNEQFF. The CDR3 coding sequence is TGTGCCAGCAGCTTAGCCGGACAGGGGGTAACCGTGGTCAATGAGCAGTTCTTC.

The chain recombines TRBV5-1 with TRBJ2-3, with 7 bases lining up with TRBD2. Germline loops: CDR1 SGHRS, CDR2 YFSETQ. The CDR3 extends over 16 amino acids. Germline trimming cut 6 bases from V and 3 bases from J; bases unmatched to any gene: 13. As DNA, the CDR3 is TGCGCCAGCACTCCGTGGGCTAGCGGAAGTACAGATACGCAGTATTTT. This sequence encodes CASTPWASGSTDTQYF.

This sequence joins TRBV11-1 and TRBJ2-1; no definite D call. This CDR3 is built from 13 residues. Germline assignment: CDR1 SGHAT and CDR2 FQDESV (reference sequence). The germline V and J ends were trimmed by 6 bases and 4 bases, with 10 bases remaining between them. The CDR3 DNA reads TGTGCCAGCAGTCCGACAATATACAATGAGCAGTTCTTC. It translates to CASSPTIYNEQFF.

The genes are TRBV19 and TRBJ1-2, with TRBD1 as a possible D gene (6 bases). The germline V gene encodes CDR1 LNHDA and CDR2 SQIVND (reference sequence). This CDR3 comprises 12 residues. The CDR3 sequence: CASARDTYGYTF. The CDR3 DNA sequence: TGTGCTAGTGCTCGGGACACCTATGGCTACACCTTC.

In this sample, this clone turned up once. The chain combines TRBV7-2 with TRBJ1-2; D unresolved. Between the trimmed V and J ends, which lost 7 bases and 4 bases, there was a span of 19 bases. Germline loops: CDR1 SGHTA, CDR2 FQGNSA. The CDR3 has 15 residues. The DNA for the CDR3 is TGTGCCAGCACCCCCCCCGGGAGTGTGGTCTATGGCTACACCTTC. It yields the protein CASTPPGSVVYGYTF. The variable domain in full, with the rest retrieved from reference TRBV7-2 and TRBJ1-2, is GAGVSQSPSNKVTEKGKDVELRCDPISGHTALYWYRQSLGQGLEFLIYFQGNSAPDKSGLPSDRFSAERTGGSVSTLTIQRTQQEDSAVYLCASTPPGSVVYGYTFGSGTRLTVV.

The V call is TRBV5-1, the J call TRBJ2-1; 7 bases align to TRBD2. V gave up 3 bases and J gave up 3 bases; unmatched junction bases: 9. Germline V CDR1 and CDR2: SGHRS, YFSETQ. This CDR3 contains 16 residues. CDR3 sequence (DNA): TGCGCCAGCAGCTCCTTAGCGGGCGGGGACTACAATGAGCAGTTCTTC. Translated, it gives CASSSLAGGDYNEQFF.

The chain joins TRBV27 to TRBJ2-1; D may be TRBD2 (6 bases). Germline CDR1 MNHEY, CDR2 SMNVEV (reference sequence). CDR3 length: 16 amino acids. V lost 5 bases and J lost 0, with 14 bases in between. The CDR3 sequence is CASSAGIPNSYNEQFF. The DNA for the CDR3 is TGTGCCAGCAGTGCGGGAATTCCTAACTCCTACAATGAGCAGTTCTTC.

This clone was seen once. The chain joins TRBV28 to TRBJ1-3, with a possible D match to TRBD1 (6 bases). V lost 5 bases and J 2 bases, leaving 13 bases between the germline ends. The CDR3 loop spans 15 amino acids. Germline CDR1 MDHEN, CDR2 SYDVKM. CDR3 sequence reads: CASSPPQGTGNTIYF. The CDR3 DNA reads as TGTGCCAGCAGTCCGCCGCAGGGGACTGGAAACACCATATATTTT.

V gene TRBV7-2 combines with J gene TRBJ2-3, with D perhaps matching TRBD2 (5 bases). This CDR3 contains 15 residues. Germline CDR1 and CDR2: SGHTA and FQGNSA. With 4 bases removed from V and 3 bases from J, the gap between germline ends came to 14 bases. CDR3 residues: CASSSAFPGTDTQYF. DNA of the CDR3: TGTGCCAGCAGCTCAGCCTTTCCGGGGACAGATACGCAGTATTTT.